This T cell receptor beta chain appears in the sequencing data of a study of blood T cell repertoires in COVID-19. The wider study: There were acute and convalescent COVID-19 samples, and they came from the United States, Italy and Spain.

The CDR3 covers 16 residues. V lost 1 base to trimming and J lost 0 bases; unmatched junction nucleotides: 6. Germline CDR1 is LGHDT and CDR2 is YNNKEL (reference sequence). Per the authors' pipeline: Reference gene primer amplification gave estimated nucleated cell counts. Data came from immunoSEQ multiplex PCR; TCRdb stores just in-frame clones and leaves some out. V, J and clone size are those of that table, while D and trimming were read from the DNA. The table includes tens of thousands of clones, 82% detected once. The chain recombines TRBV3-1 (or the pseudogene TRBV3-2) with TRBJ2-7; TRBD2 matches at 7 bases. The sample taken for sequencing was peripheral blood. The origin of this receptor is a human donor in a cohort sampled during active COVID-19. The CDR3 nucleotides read TGTGCCAGCAGCCAAGGGCTAGCGGCGAGCTCCTACGAGCAGTACTTC. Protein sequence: CASSQGLAASSYEQYF.